The rows below give T cell receptor beta chains drawn from one sample of a study of cytomegalovirus exposure and HLA in healthy donors. The data were produced by immunoSEQ multiplex PCR, yet TCRdb's version contains in-frame clones alone and is incomplete. Seen here are roughly 140,000 clones, around three quarters observed once, and the top ten hold 2% to 3%. Sequences were obtained from PBMCs. All receptors derive from a woman aged 18-29 years in good health and CMV-seropositive. Both conserved end residues are part of each CDR3. Fields, in order: CDR3 protein, J gene, V gene, D gene. The D gene is left open where the match is weak.

CASSLVGAANTEAFF TRBJ1-1 TRBV7-2 -
CASSSSQKSSGNTIYF TRBJ1-3 TRBV6-6 -
CASSLHRGNSPLHF TRBJ1-6 TRBV7-2 TRBD1
CASMLGSPDTEAFF TRBJ1-1 TRBV6-6 -
CASSMDRASYNEQFF TRBJ2-1 TRBV19 TRBD1
CASNLRREGQPQHF TRBJ1-5 TRBV19 -
CASNREGNTEAFF TRBJ1-1 TRBV6-1 -
CASSLDRNLANYGYTF TRBJ1-2 TRBV5-1 -
CASSLRALADTQYF TRBJ2-3 TRBV5-1 -
CASSFRVPRSGANVLTF TRBJ2-6 TRBV27 -
CATTGQGREKLFF TRBJ1-4 TRBV19 TRBD1
CASSQEAAGALYNEQFF TRBJ2-1 TRBV4-1 -
CASSALRGEGQPQHF TRBJ1-5 TRBV28 TRBD1
CASSQRDRGTEAFF TRBJ1-1 TRBV19 TRBD1
CASSQDADRGAGELFF TRBJ2-2 TRBV4-1 TRBD1
CASSLTGYNEKLFF TRBJ1-4 TRBV4-2 -
CASSPRRIRGYEQYF TRBJ2-7 TRBV7-8 -
CASIPSVTGKGNQPQHF TRBJ1-5 TRBV5-4 -
CASGLVPPITGNVEAFF TRBJ1-1 TRBV12-5 -
CASSLDWAGNTEAFF TRBJ1-1 TRBV5-1 -
CAWMRGRDTEAFF TRBJ1-1 TRBV30 -
CASSEEVAGWTSRETQYF TRBJ2-5 TRBV6-1 TRBD2
CATVEPTANTGELFF TRBJ2-2 TRBV15 -
CASSVASDTEAFF TRBJ1-1 TRBV9 -
CASSSGTSNTGELFF TRBJ2-2 TRBV5-1 -
CASSQNLWAEYNSPLHF TRBJ1-6 TRBV4-1 -
CATSRDRQGTTDTQYF TRBJ2-3 TRBV15 -
CASSPHVYGYTF TRBJ1-2 TRBV7-9 -
CATKYSGGVYNEQFF TRBJ2-1 TRBV7-8 TRBD2
CASSKISNRAHYSGANVLTF TRBJ2-6 TRBV5-1 -
CASSEEGTGYNEQFF TRBJ2-1 TRBV6-1 TRBD1
CASSAGVVGSPLHF TRBJ1-6 TRBV9 -
CASSETNPGDQPQHF TRBJ1-5 TRBV6-1 -
CATSRERGNNYGYTF TRBJ1-2 TRBV15 -
CASSSRDSPTYGYTF TRBJ1-2 TRBV7-8 TRBD1
CASSLTLENEQFF TRBJ2-1 TRBV5-6 -
CASSRWGGNEQFF TRBJ2-1 TRBV7-2 TRBD2
CASSFSLYEQYF TRBJ2-7 TRBV28 -
CASSVGLVDPYGYTF TRBJ1-2 TRBV9 -
CASSRYTNSYNEQFF TRBJ2-1 TRBV7-9 -
CASSFGTALTGELFF TRBJ2-2 TRBV5-5 TRBD1
CASSARGRDTQYF TRBJ2-3 TRBV7-7 -
CASSEGGSHEQYF - TRBV2 -